These 22 T cell receptor beta chains originate from one sample sequenced in a study of T cells in Graves' hyperthyroidism and ophthalmopathy. Authors of the study amplified TCR beta CDR3 regions from RNA transcripts. The TCR CDR3 was amplified in a first-round RT-PCR using the HTBI primer set. TCRdb re-called the multiplex PCR reads with MiXCR, one entry per CDR3 protein. Of approximately 600,000 distinct CDR3 sequences in the sample, approximately 13% were seen once. Sequences were obtained from blood. Receptors originate from a woman aged 25 to 39 with Graves' hyperthyroidism that later progressed to Graves' ophthalmopathy.

This clonotype occurred many times. The rearrangement links TRBV28 to TRBJ2-5; perhaps D is TRBD1 or TRBD2 (5 bases each). This CDR3 is 14 amino acids long. V shed 3 bases and J shed 1 base, with 9 bases lying between them. Germline loops: CDR1 MDHEN, CDR2 SYDVKM. The CDR3 sequence is CASSLRGFQETQYF. The CDR3 DNA is TGTGCCAGCAGTTTGAGGGGATTCCAAGAGACCCAGTACTTC.

CDR3 sequence reads: CASSVSGQGPYEQYF. CDR3 bases: TGTGCCAGCAGCGTATCGGGACAGGGACCCTACGAGCAGTACTTC. The chain couples TRBV7-9 to TRBJ2-7; TRBD1 aligns across 9 bases. Germline assignment: CDR1 SEHNR and CDR2 FQNEAQ (reference sequence). J lost 2 bases, V lost 5 bases, and 7 bases had no gene match. The CDR3 spans 15 residues.

This clonotype was seen many times. The gene calls are TRBV5-8 and TRBJ1-4; 7 bases map to TRBD1. CDR1 SGHTS and CDR2 YDEGEE come from the germline V gene. The V segment lost 0 bases and the J segment 1 base; nucleotides outside the gene matches: 3. The CDR3 is 16 amino acids. In DNA, the CDR3 is TGTGCCAGCAGCTTGGCAGGGGGTATAACTAATGAAAAACTGTTTTTT. It encodes CASSLAGGITNEKLFF.

There are many counts of this clonotype. The CDR3, as DNA: TGCGCCAGCAGCCAATCGGGACTAGCGGGATCTCCAGATACGCAGTATTTT. The encoded protein is CASSQSGLAGSPDTQYF. J is TRBJ2-3 and V is TRBV4-3; 13 bases match TRBD2. The junction had 6 bases not matched to a gene; V was cut back by 2 bases and J by 4 bases. The CDR3 loop spans 17 amino acids. Germline V gene data show CDR1 as LGHNA and CDR2 as YSLEER.

Many counts were recorded for this clonotype. This CDR3 reads CATSRGGEGYTF. The CDR3, as DNA: TGTGCCACCAGCAGAGGTGGGGAGGGCTACACCTTC. The V gene is TRBV15, the J gene TRBJ1-2; D is uncertain. V was pared by 1 base and J by 8 bases, with 8 bases between. The CDR3 covers 12 residues. Germline V gene data show CDR1 as LNHNV and CDR2 as YYDKDF (reference sequence).

Worth noting for this clonotype: Germline and junction disagree at one end, which may indicate a read error. The chain links TRBV28 to TRBJ2-3; D assignment may be TRBD1 or TRBD2 (5 bases each). The CDR3 covers 14 residues. Germline CDR1 is MDHEN and CDR2 is SYDVKM. The CDR3 protein is CATSFLRGLDTQYF. The CDR3 nucleotides are TGTGCCACCAGTTTTTTGAGGGGCCTAGATACGCAGTATTTT.

On this clonotype: Germline and junction disagree at one end, which may indicate a read error. This chain joins TRBV12-3 or TRBV12-4 and TRBJ2-2, with 10 bases lining up with TRBD2. The CDR3 covers 16 residues. Written as DNA, the CDR3 is TGTGCCAGCAGTCCTTTTAGCGGGAGGATGACCGGGGAGCTGCTTTTT. Residues: CASSPFSGRMTGELLF.

This clonotype was picked up many times. The chain has TRBV29-1 and TRBJ1-6, with a weak D call TRBD1 (6 bases). The CDR3 covers 13 residues. Trimming took off 5 bases at V and 8 bases at J, with 13 bases between the two ends. Germline CDR1 SQVTM, CDR2 ANQGSEA. The CDR3 here is CSVNWGGHSPLHF. The DNA of the CDR3 is TGCAGCGTTAATTGGGGGGGGCATTCACCCCTCCACTTT.

The chain is built from TRBV14 and TRBJ2-1; TRBD2 agrees at 10 bases. The V segment lost 3 bases and the J segment 4 bases; nucleotides outside the gene matches: 6. This CDR3 has 16 residues. Germline V gene data show CDR1 as SGHDN and CDR2 as FVKESK. In nucleotides, the CDR3 is TGTGCCAGCAGCCACCCGGGACTAGCGAGTTACAATGAGCAGTTCTTC. It translates to CASSHPGLASYNEQFF.

This clonotype was seen ten or more times. The V gene is TRBV7-3, the J gene TRBJ2-1; 16 nucleotides line up with TRBD2. The CDR3 length is 18 residues. Germline V lookup: CDR1 SGHTA, CDR2 FQGTGA. With V trimmed by 4 bases and J by 7 bases, 10 bases remained unmatched. Here the CDR3 reads CASSSGRGLAGGGNEQFF. In DNA form, the CDR3 reads TGTGCCAGCAGCTCCGGGCGGGGACTAGCGGGAGGGGGTAATGAGCAGTTCTTC.

This clonotype has ten or more counts. The chain recombines TRBV19 with TRBJ1-4; D not certain. This CDR3 comprises 14 residues. V lost 6 bases, J lost 1 base, and 9 bases lay in between. Germline-derived CDR1 and CDR2 are LNHDA and SQIVND (reference sequence). In nucleotides, the CDR3 is TGTGCCAGTAGGGAAGGGATAACTAATGAAAAACTGTTTTTT. Protein: CASREGITNEKLFF.

This clonotype was seen a few times. This sequence joins TRBV6-5 and TRBJ2-1; D unclear. Trimming took 3 bases from V and 5 from J, leaving 14 bases between them. There are 15 residues in the CDR3. Germline V gene data show CDR1 as MNHEY and CDR2 as SVGAGI. The CDR3 DNA is TGTGCCAGCAGTTATCTTTCAGTGGAAGACAATGAGCAGTTCTTC. Translating gives CASSYLSVEDNEQFF.

This clonotype was recorded at least ten times. This rearrangement joins TRBV6-5 to TRBJ2-7; TRBD1 matches at 7 bases. The CDR3 loop spans 16 amino acids. With V trimmed by 0 bases and J by 3 bases, 8 bases remained unmatched. Germline V gene data show CDR1 as MNHEY and CDR2 as SVGAGI. The CDR3 sequence: CASSYSRGQGVYEQYF. For the CDR3, the DNA is TGTGCCAGCAGTTACTCGAGAGGGCAGGGGGTCTACGAGCAGTACTTC.

This clonotype showed up many times. The CDR3 DNA sequence: TGTGCCAGCAGCCTCATTCTCAGCGGGAGGGCCCGGTCTATTGAGCAGTTCTTC. This encodes CASSLILSGRARSIEQFF. The chain carries TRBV3-1 and TRBJ2-1; 10 nucleotides align to TRBD2. CDR3 size: 18 residues. CDR1 is LGHDT and CDR2 is YNNKEL in the germline V gene (reference sequence). V dropped 4 bases and J dropped 9; count of bases not matched to a gene: 18.

This chain links TRBV4-2 with TRBJ1-1; 9 bases line up with TRBD1. The ends lost 0 bases at V and 5 bases at J; junction bases unmatched: 4. This CDR3 has 15 amino acids. Germline loops: CDR1 LGHNA, CDR2 YNFKEQ. This chain's CDR3 is CASSQERTGETEAFF. CDR3 DNA: TGTGCCAGCAGCCAAGAGAGGACAGGGGAAACTGAAGCTTTCTTT.

Comment on this clonotype: A read error is possible here, since a much larger clone lies one base away. The chain carries TRBV6-2 or TRBV6-3 and TRBJ1-3, with D perhaps matching TRBD1 (5 bases). In germline, CDR1 is MNHEY, CDR2 SVGEGT. V lost 6 bases to trimming and J lost 3 bases, with 30 bases between them. This CDR3 spans 20 amino acids. The CDR3 nucleotides are TGTGCCAGCAGGCCCTTCCGCGGGTACATGGGGCTTTCGGATGGAAACACCATATATTTT. This gives the protein CASRPFRGYMGLSDGNTIYF.

This rearrangement joins TRBV4-1 to TRBJ2-1; 10 bases fit TRBD2. Germline V gives CDR1 MGHRA, CDR2 YSYEKL. The junction had 6 bases not matched to a gene; V was cut back by 0 bases and J by 1 base. The CDR3 runs 18 residues. CDR3 bases: TGCGCCAGCAGCCAAGAGTATGGAGCGGGAGGGTCCTACAATGAGCAGTTCTTC. Its translation: CASSQEYGAGGSYNEQFF.

The table lists this clonotype with many counts. The rearrangement joins TRBV7-3 to TRBJ2-7, with 7 bases lining up with TRBD2. Germline-derived CDR1 and CDR2 are SGHTA and FQGTGA. The trim removed 5 bases at V and 6 bases at J, leaving 13 bases unmatched. CDR3 size: 15 residues. CDR3 coding DNA: TGTGCCAGCAGCCAAAGCGGGAACCCAAGCTCCGAGCAGTACTTC. This encodes CASSQSGNPSSEQYF.

The sample holds many counts of this clonotype. The CDR3 loop reads CSASPANTEAFF. As DNA, the CDR3 is TGCAGCGCCAGCCCCGCTAACACTGAAGCTTTCTTT. V is TRBV29-1 and J is TRBJ1-1; no clear D gene. The germline gives CDR1 SQVTM, CDR2 ANQGSEA. V was cut by 7 bases and J by 2 bases, with 11 bases left in between. The CDR3 spans 12 residues.

This clonotype was counted at least ten times. Here the CDR3 DNA reads TGTGCCATCAGTGAGGGACAGGGCGAAGGCATTCAGTACTTC. It codes for CAISEGQGEGIQYF. V gene TRBV10-3 combines with J gene TRBJ2-4; TRBD1 matches 8 bases. Germline V gene lookup returns CDR1 ENHRY and CDR2 SYGVKD. The CDR3 is 14 residues long. Trimming at V came to 2 bases and at J to 9 bases, leaving 6 bases not matched to a gene.

This clonotype has ten or more counts. The chain carries TRBV28 and TRBJ1-5; no reliable D call. This CDR3 is 13 amino acids long. V was clipped by 1 base and J by 5 bases, with 6 bases between them. Germline V gene lookup returns CDR1 MDHEN and CDR2 SYDVKM. CDR3 DNA sequence: TGTGCCAGCAGTTTATTCGGGGATCAGCCCCAGCATTTT. Translating gives CASSLFGDQPQHF. The full variable domain, in which reference TRBV28 and TRBJ1-5 provide the parts outside the CDR3, is DVKVTQSSRYLVKRTGEKVFLECVQDMDHENMFWYRQDPGLGLRLIYFSYDVKMKEKGDIPEGYSVSREKKERFSLILESASTNQTSMYLCASSLFGDQPQHFGDGTRLSIL.

The chain is built from TRBV2 and TRBJ1-4; 9 bases are a match to TRBD1. The trim removed 4 bases at V and 4 bases at J, leaving 7 bases unmatched. The CDR3 runs 16 residues. The V gene's germline CDR1 is SNHLY and CDR2 FYNNEI. CDR3 region: CASSGGPGQGNEKLFF. The CDR3 coding sequence is TGTGCCAGCAGTGGGGGACCGGGACAGGGTAATGAAAAACTGTTTTTT.